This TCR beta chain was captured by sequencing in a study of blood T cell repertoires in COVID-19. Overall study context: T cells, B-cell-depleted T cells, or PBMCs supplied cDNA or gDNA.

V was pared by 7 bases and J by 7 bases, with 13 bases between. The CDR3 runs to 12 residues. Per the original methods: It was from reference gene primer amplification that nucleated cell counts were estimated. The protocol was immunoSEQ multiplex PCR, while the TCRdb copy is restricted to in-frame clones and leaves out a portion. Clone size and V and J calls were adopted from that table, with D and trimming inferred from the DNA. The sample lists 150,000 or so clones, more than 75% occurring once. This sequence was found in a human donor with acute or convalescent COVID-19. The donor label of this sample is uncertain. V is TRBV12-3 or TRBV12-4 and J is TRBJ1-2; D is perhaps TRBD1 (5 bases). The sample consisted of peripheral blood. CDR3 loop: CASTLGAGGYTF. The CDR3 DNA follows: TGTGCCAGCACCCTTGGGGCTGGTGGCTACACCTTC.